The 13 T cell receptor beta chains reported below all come from one sample, sequenced in a study of cytomegalovirus exposure and HLA in healthy donors. The PCR ran on 60 Vbeta and 13 Jbeta primers. Sequenced by immunoSEQ multiplex PCR; TCRdb stores in-frame clones only, minus some. The sample has 130,000 or so clones; approximately 89% are singletons. The sample comprised PBMCs. The source of these receptors is a woman in her twenties or thirties in good health and CMV-seropositive.

The chain couples TRBV7-8 to TRBJ1-2; D is undetermined. Trimming shortened V by 2 bases and J by 3 bases, and 16 bases separated the two germline ends. The CDR3 has 16 amino acids. Germline V CDR1 and CDR2: SGHVS, FQNEAQ. CDR3 residues: CASSLSGLLRDYGYTF. In nucleotides, the CDR3 is TGTGCCAGCAGCTTATCCGGTCTTTTGAGGGACTATGGCTACACCTTC. Drawing the rest from reference TRBV7-8 and TRBJ1-2, the complete variable domain is GAGVSQSPRYKVAKRGQDVALRCDPISGHVSLFWYQQALGQGPEFLTYFQNEAQLDKSGLPSDRFFAERPEGSVSTLKIQRTQQEDSAVYLCASSLSGLLRDYGYTFGSGTRLTVV.

This clone has just a few counts. The chain links TRBV2 to TRBJ2-7; the D gene is possibly TRBD2 (6 bases). Trimming removed 6 bases at V and 11 bases at J, with 17 bases between. The CDR3 runs to 12 residues. CDR1 is SNHLY and CDR2 is FYNNEI in the germline V gene. The CDR3 loop reads CASSRDSPGEYF. In nucleotides, the CDR3 is TGTGCCAGCAGCCGGGACTCCCCCGGGGAGTACTTC.

The gene calls are TRBV7-2 and TRBJ2-3, with 7 bases that match TRBD2. CDR3 length: 16 amino acids. With V trimmed by 1 base and J by 4 bases, 8 bases remained unmatched. The V gene's germline CDR1 is SGHTA and CDR2 FQGNSA. The chain's CDR3 is CASSLVAGVGADTQYF. The CDR3 region has the DNA TGTGCCAGCAGCTTAGTTGCGGGAGTCGGAGCAGATACGCAGTATTTT.

The CDR3 here is CASSPRGLDGYTF. CDR3 coding DNA: TGTGCCAGCTCACCGCGGGGGTTGGACGGCTACACCTTC. V gene TRBV18 combines with J gene TRBJ1-2; a weak D match, TRBD1 (5 bases). The CDR3 runs 13 residues. The germline gives CDR1 KGHSH, CDR2 LQKENI. The germline V and J ends were trimmed by 3 bases and 8 bases, with 13 bases remaining between them. Supplemented by reference TRBV18 and TRBJ1-2, the full variable domain reads NAGVMQNPRHLVRRRGQEARLRCSPMKGHSHVYWYRQLPEEGLKFMVYLQKENIIDESGMPKERFSAEFPKEGPSILRIQQVVRGDSAAYFCASSPRGLDGYTFGSGTRLTVV.

The chain carries TRBV30 and TRBJ2-2; 7 bases align to TRBD1. J gave up 2 bases and V 4 bases, and 10 bases lay outside the gene matches. CDR3 length: 16 residues. Germline V gives CDR1 GTSNPN, CDR2 SVGIG (reference sequence). CDR3 in amino acids: CAWNNFGDRNTGELFF. CDR3 nucleotide sequence: TGTGCCTGGAACAACTTTGGGGACAGAAACACCGGGGAGCTGTTTTTT.

V is TRBV6-1 and J is TRBJ1-4; D gene uncertain. Germline CDR1 MNHNS, CDR2 SASEGT. The CDR3 has 14 amino acids. Deletions cut 6 bases from V and 6 bases from J, with 14 bases between. CDR3 sequence reads: CASSFPRRDEKLFF. The CDR3, as DNA: TGTGCCAGCAGCTTCCCCAGGAGGGATGAAAAACTGTTTTTT.

The chain couples TRBV9 to TRBJ2-2, with 8 positions matching TRBD1. Germline CDR1 reads SGDLS; CDR2 reads YYNGEE. Germline trimming cut 5 bases from V and 7 bases from J; bases unmatched to any gene: 7. The CDR3 sequence is 14 residues long. This chain's CDR3 is CASRGQGRDGELFF. The CDR3, as DNA: TGTGCCAGCAGAGGACAGGGCCGGGACGGGGAGCTGTTTTTT. Complete variable domain (other parts from reference TRBV9 and TRBJ2-2): DSGVTQTPKHLITATGQRVTLRCSPRSGDLSVYWYQQSLDQGLQFLIQYYNGEERAKGNILERFSAQQFPDLHSELNLSSLELGDSALYFCASRGQGRDGELFFGEGSRLTVL.

This chain joins TRBV19 and TRBJ2-1; 8 nucleotides align to TRBD1. V lost 3 bases, J lost 3 bases, and 4 bases stayed unmatched. The CDR3 runs 15 residues. CDR1 is LNHDA, CDR2 SQIVND, per germline (reference sequence). CDR3 nucleotides: TGTGCCAGTAGTATCCCAGGGGGCTTCTACAATGAGCAGTTCTTC. Its protein product is CASSIPGGFYNEQFF.

The count of this clone is one. V is TRBV2 and J is TRBJ1-5; no definite D call. The V end was cut by 5 bases, the J end by 0 bases, with 11 bases between. This CDR3 spans 15 amino acids. Germline CDR1 SNHLY, CDR2 FYNNEI. The CDR3 spells CASSMADNSNQPQHF. The CDR3 DNA is TGTGCCAGCAGTATGGCTGATAATAGCAATCAGCCCCAGCATTTT. Full variable domain (outside the CDR3, taken from reference TRBV2 and TRBJ1-5): EPEVTQTPSHQVTQMGQEVILRCVPISNHLYFYWYRQILGQKVEFLVSFYNNEISEKSEIFDDQFSVERPDGSNFTLKIRSTKLEDSAMYFCASSMADNSNQPQHFGDGTRLSIL.

The chain employs TRBV19 and TRBJ2-5; 13 bases fit TRBD2. Germline lookup yields CDR1 LNHDA and CDR2 SQIVND (reference sequence). Losses at the gene ends were 10 bases for V and 2 bases for J; bases not matched to a gene: 4. This CDR3 has 14 amino acids. The CDR3 reads CATRLAGGQETQYF. The CDR3 DNA is TGTGCCACTCGACTAGCGGGAGGTCAAGAGACCCAGTACTTC.

The CDR3 region is CSVRDSHTEAFF. CDR3 in DNA: TGCAGCGTTAGGGACAGTCACACTGAAGCTTTCTTT. This chain uses TRBV29-1 with TRBJ1-1; TRBD1 aligns across 7 bases. The CDR3 runs to 12 residues. Germline V gene data show CDR1 as SQVTM and CDR2 as ANQGSEA. V was pared by 5 bases and J by 3 bases, with 3 bases of the junction left unmatched.

The chain carries TRBV4-1 and TRBJ1-2; 7 bases are a match to TRBD1. V was clipped by 4 bases and J by 8 bases; unmatched bases: 16. The CDR3 extends over 16 amino acids. Germline V lookup: CDR1 MGHRA, CDR2 YSYEKL. CDR3 sequence reads: CASSLLTGFVAGGYTF. In DNA, the CDR3 is TGCGCCAGCAGCCTACTGACAGGGTTCGTAGCGGGGGGCTACACCTTC.

This chain uses TRBV5-1 with TRBJ1-1, with 7 nucleotides matching TRBD1. With V trimmed by 2 bases and J by 4 bases, 8 bases remained unmatched. Germline CDR1 and CDR2: SGHRS and YFSETQ. The CDR3 covers 15 residues. CDR3 sequence (DNA): TGCGCCAGCAGCTTAGCCCCGGGACAGAGCACTGAAGCTTTCTTT. It encodes CASSLAPGQSTEAFF.